This T cell receptor (beta chain) was profiled in a study of cytomegalovirus exposure and HLA in healthy donors. Study-level points and caveats: A later analysis linked a missense DCLRE1C variant to TCR beta V- and J-gene trimming. Overall, roughly 160 TCR beta chains were annotated as cytomegalovirus-associated. Analyzed later, most CMV-associated TCR beta chains appeared HLA-restricted.

The PCR was carried out with 60 Vbeta primers and 13 Jbeta primers. Sequencing used immunoSEQ multiplex PCR; TCRdb keeps in-frame clones, though not all of them. This table has roughly 110,000 clones, around four fifths appearing once. Concerning this clone itself: The antigen remains undetermined.

V dropped 4 bases and J dropped 4; count of bases not matched to a gene: 6. This CDR3 has 14 amino acids. Germline V gives CDR1 SGHNT, CDR2 YYREEE (reference sequence). What was sequenced was PBMCs. The clonotype comes from a man aged 45-65 years in good health and CMV-seronegative. The chain has TRBV5-4 and TRBJ2-7; 9 positions agree with TRBD1. The CDR3 DNA sequence: TGTGCCAGCAGCCCCACGGACAGGGGTTACGAGCAGTACTTC. Protein product: CASSPTDRGYEQYF.